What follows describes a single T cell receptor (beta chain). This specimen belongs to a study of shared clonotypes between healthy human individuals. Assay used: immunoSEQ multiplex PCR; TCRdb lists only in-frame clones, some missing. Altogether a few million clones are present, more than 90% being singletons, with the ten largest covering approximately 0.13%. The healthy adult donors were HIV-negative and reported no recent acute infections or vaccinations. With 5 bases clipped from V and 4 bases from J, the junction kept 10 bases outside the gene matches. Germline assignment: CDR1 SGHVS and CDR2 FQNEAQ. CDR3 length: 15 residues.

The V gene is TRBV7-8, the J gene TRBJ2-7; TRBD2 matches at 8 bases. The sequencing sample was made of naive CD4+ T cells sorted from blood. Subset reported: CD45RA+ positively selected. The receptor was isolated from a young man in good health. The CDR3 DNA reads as TGTGCCAGCAGCCCCATCGCCAGCGGGAGTTACGAGCAGTACTTC. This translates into CASSPIASGSYEQYF. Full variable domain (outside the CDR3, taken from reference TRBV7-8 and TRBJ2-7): GAGVSQSPRYKVAKRGQDVALRCDPISGHVSLFWYQQALGQGPEFLTYFQNEAQLDKSGLPSDRFFAERPEGSVSTLKIQRTQQEDSAVYLCASSPIASGSYEQYFGPGTRLTVT.